This T cell receptor beta chain comes out of a study of cytomegalovirus exposure and HLA in healthy donors. Regarding the study as a whole: Despite most TCR sequences being rare, some public TCRs occurred in many donors. Cytomegalovirus status, reportedly, was diagnosed with high specificity and sensitivity by the classifier. Cytomegalovirus-associated TCR beta chains were listed, numbering some 150. Later analysis found that TCR beta chains associated with HLA were more clonally expanded than other, equally common chains.

About this clone itself: Its antigen is undetermined.

This PCR relied on a set of 60 Vbeta primers and 13 Jbeta primers. Only in-frame clones appear in the TCRdb table, and some are missing; sequencing was by immunoSEQ multiplex PCR. The sample yields about 120,000 clones, roughly three fifths seen once. The CDR3 covers 15 residues. V shed 4 bases and J 5 bases; nucleotides not matched to a gene: 5. Germline CDR1 reads SGHDN; CDR2 reads FVKESK. Sample: PBMCs. V is TRBV14 and J is TRBJ2-2, with TRBD1 matching 9 bases. This sequence was found in a woman in her thirties or forties in good health and CMV-seropositive. CDR3 protein: CASSRTGVRTGELFF. CDR3 sequence (DNA): TGTGCCAGCAGCCGGACAGGGGTACGGACCGGGGAGCTGTTTTTT.